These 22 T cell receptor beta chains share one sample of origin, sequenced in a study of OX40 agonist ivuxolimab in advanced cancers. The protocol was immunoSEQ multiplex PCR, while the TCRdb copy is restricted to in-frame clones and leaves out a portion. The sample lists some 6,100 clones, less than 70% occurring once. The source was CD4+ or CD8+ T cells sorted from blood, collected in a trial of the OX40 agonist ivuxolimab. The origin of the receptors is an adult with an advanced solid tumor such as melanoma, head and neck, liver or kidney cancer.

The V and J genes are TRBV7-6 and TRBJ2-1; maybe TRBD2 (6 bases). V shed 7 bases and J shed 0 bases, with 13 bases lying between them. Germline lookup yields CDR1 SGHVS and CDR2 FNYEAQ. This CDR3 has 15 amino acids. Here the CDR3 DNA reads TGTGCCAGCAATGGGGGGTGGGACTCCTACAATGAGCAGTTCTTC. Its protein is CASNGGWDSYNEQFF.

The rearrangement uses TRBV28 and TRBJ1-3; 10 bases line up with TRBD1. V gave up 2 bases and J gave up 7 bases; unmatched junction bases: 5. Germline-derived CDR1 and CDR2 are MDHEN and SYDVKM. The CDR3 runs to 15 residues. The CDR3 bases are TGTGCCAGCAGTTTAGACAGGGGGCCCCGGAACACCATATATTTT. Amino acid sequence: CASSLDRGPRNTIYF. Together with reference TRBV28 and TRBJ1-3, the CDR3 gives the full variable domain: DVKVTQSSRYLVKRTGEKVFLECVQDMDHENMFWYRQDPGLGLRLIYFSYDVKMKEKGDIPEGYSVSREKKERFSLILESASTNQTSMYLCASSLDRGPRNTIYFGEGSWLTVV.

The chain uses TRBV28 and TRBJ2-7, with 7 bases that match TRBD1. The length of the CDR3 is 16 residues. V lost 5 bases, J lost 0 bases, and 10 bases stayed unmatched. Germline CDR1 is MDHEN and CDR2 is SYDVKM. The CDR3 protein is CASSTTVDRSSYEQYF. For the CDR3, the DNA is TGTGCCAGCAGTACCACCGTGGACAGGAGCTCCTACGAGCAGTACTTC.

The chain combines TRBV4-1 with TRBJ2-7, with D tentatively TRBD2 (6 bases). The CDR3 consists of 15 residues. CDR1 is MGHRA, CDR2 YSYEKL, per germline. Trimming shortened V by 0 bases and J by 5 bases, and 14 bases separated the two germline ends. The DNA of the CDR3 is TGCGCCAGCAGCCAAGATCGGGGGAATCAGAACGAGCAGTACTTC. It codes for CASSQDRGNQNEQYF.

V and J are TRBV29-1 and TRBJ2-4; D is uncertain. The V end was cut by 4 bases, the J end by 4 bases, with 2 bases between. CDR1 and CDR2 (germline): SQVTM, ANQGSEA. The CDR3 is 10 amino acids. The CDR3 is CSVVKNIQYF. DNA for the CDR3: TGCAGCGTTGTAAAAAACATTCAGTACTTC.

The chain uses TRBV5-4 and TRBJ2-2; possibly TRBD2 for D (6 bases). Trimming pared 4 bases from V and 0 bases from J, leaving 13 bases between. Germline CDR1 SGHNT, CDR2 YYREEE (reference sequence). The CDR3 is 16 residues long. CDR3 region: CASSRGRDTNTGELFF. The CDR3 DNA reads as TGTGCCAGCAGCCGAGGGCGGGATACGAACACCGGGGAGCTGTTTTTT. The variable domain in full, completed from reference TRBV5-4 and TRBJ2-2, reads ETGVTQSPTHLIKTRGQQVTLRCSSQSGHNTVSWYQQALGQGPQFIFQYYREEENGRGNFPPRFSGLQFPNYSSELNVNALELDDSALYLCASSRGRDTNTGELFFGEGSRLTVL.

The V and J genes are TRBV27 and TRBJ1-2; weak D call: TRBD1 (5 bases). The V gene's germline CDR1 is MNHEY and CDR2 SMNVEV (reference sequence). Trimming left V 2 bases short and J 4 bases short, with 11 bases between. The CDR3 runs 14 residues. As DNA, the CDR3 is TGTGCCAGCAGTTTAAACAGGCACCTCTATGGCTACACCTTC. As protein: CASSLNRHLYGYTF.

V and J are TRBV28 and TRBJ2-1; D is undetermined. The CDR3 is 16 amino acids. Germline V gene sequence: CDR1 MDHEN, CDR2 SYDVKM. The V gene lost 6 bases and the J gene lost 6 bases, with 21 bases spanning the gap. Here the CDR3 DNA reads TGTGCCAGCAGGCCCCCTACAGTCTCCTTTACCAATGAGCAGTTCTTC. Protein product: CASRPPTVSFTNEQFF.

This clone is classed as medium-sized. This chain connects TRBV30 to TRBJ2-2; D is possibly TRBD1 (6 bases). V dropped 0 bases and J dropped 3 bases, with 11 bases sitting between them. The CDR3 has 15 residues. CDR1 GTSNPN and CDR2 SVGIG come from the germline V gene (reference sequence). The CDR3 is CAWSVRRQDTGELFF. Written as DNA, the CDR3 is TGTGCCTGGAGTGTAAGGAGACAGGACACCGGGGAGCTGTTTTTT.

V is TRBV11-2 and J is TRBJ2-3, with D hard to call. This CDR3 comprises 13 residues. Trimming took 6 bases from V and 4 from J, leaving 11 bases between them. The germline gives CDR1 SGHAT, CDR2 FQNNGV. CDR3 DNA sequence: TGTGCCAGCAGTACAATCCCCCCAGATACGCAGTATTTT. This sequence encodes CASSTIPPDTQYF.

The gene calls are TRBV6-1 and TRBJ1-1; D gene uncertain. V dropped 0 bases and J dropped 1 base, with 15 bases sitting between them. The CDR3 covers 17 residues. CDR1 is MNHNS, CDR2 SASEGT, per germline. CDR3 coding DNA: TGTGCCAGCAGTGAAGCCCCAGGAGGCGCGACGAACACTGAAGCTTTCTTT. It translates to CASSEAPGGATNTEAFF.

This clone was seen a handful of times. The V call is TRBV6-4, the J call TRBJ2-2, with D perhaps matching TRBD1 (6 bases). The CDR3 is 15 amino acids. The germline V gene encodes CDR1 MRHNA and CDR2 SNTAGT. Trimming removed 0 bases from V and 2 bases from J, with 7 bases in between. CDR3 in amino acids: CASSDSGQNTGELFF. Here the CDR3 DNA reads TGTGCCAGCAGTGACTCGGGACAAAACACCGGGGAGCTGTTTTTT.

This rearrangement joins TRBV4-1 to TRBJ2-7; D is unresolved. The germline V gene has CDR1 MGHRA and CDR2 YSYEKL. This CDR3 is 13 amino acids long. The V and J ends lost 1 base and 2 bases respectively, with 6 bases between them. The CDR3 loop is CASSQVGTYEQYF. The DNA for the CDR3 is TGCGCCAGCAGCCAAGTGGGAACCTACGAGCAGTACTTC.

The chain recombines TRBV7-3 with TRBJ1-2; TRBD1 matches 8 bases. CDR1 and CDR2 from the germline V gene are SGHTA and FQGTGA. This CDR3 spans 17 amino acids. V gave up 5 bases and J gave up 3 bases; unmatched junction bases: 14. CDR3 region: CASSPLLGRGPYYGYTF. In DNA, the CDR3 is TGTGCCAGCAGCCCCCTTTTAGGCAGGGGGCCTTACTATGGCTACACCTTC.

The CDR3 is CASSQDNVLTF. The CDR3 DNA reads as TGCGCCAGCAGCCAAGACAACGTCCTGACTTTC. The V and J genes are TRBV4-3 and TRBJ2-6; the D is unclear. Germline-derived CDR1 and CDR2 are LGHNA and YSLEER. The CDR3 runs to 11 residues. V shed 0 bases and J shed 9 bases, with 0 bases lying between them.

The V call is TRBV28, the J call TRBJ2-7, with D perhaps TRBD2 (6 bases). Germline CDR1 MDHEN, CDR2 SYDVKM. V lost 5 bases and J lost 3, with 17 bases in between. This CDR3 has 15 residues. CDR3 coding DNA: TGTGCCAGCAGTCCCGGACTACGCCTTGTCTACGAGCAGTACTTC. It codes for CASSPGLRLVYEQYF. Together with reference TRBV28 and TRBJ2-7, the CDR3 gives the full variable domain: DVKVTQSSRYLVKRTGEKVFLECVQDMDHENMFWYRQDPGLGLRLIYFSYDVKMKEKGDIPEGYSVSREKKERFSLILESASTNQTSMYLCASSPGLRLVYEQYFGPGTRLTVT.

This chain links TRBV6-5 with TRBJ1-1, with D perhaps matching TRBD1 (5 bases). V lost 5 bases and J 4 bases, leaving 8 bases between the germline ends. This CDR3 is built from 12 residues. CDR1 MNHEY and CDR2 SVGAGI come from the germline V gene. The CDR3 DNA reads TGTGCCAGCAGTCCAGGGATCACTGAAGCTTTCTTT. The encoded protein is CASSPGITEAFF.

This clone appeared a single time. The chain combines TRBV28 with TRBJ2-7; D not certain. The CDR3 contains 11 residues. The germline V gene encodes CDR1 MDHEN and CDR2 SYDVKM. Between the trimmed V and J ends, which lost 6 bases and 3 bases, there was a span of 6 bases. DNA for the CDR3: TGTGCCAGCAGCCTGGGCTACGAGCAGTACTTC. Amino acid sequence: CASSLGYEQYF.

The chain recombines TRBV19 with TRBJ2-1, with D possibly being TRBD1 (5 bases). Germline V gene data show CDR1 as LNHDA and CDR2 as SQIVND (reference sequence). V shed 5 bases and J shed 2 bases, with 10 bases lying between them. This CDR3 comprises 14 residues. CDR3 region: CASSGRVTYNEQFF. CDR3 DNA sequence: TGTGCCAGTAGTGGCAGGGTGACCTACAATGAGCAGTTCTTC. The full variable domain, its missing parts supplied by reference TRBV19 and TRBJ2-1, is DGGITQSPKYLFRKEGQNVTLSCEQNLNHDAMYWYRQDPGQGLRLIYYSQIVNDFQKGDIAEGYSVSREKKESFPLTVTSAQKNPTAFYLCASSGRVTYNEQFFGPGTRLTVL.

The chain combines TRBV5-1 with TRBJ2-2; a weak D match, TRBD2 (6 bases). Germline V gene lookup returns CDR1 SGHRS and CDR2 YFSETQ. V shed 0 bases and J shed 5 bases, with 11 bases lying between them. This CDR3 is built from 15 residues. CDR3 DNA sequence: TGCGCCAGCAGCTTGGGGGCTAGCGAAACCGGGGAGCTGTTTTTT. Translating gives CASSLGASETGELFF. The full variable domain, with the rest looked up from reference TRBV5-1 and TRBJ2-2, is KAGVTQTPRYLIKTRGQQVTLSCSPISGHRSVSWYQQTPGQGLQFLFEYFSETQRNKGNFPGRFSGRQFSNSRSEMNVSTLELGDSALYLCASSLGASETGELFFGEGSRLTVL.

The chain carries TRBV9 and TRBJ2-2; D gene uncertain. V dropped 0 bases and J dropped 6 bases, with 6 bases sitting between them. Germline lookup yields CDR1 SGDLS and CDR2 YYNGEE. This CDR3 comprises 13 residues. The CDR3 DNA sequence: TGTGCCAGCAGCGTAGATCTTTCCGGGGAGCTGTTTTTT. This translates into CASSVDLSGELFF.

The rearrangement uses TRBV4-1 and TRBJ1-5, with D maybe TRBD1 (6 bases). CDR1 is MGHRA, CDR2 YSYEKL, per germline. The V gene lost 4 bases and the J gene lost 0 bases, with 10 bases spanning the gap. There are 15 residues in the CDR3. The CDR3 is CASSLTGLSNQPQHF. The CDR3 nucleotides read TGCGCCAGCAGCCTGACAGGACTTAGCAATCAGCCCCAGCATTTT.